This paragraph covers one T cell receptor beta chain sequence. PCR involved 60 Vbeta and 13 Jbeta primers. Libraries were prepared by immunoSEQ multiplex PCR; TCRdb keeps only in-frame clonotypes and omits some of them. The table has around 170,000 clones, approximately 71% seen once; the top ten hold about 1.6%. The sample belongs to a study of cytomegalovirus exposure and HLA in healthy donors. Germline V lookup: CDR1 MNHEY, CDR2 SMNVEV (reference sequence). Between the trimmed V and J ends, which lost 4 bases and 5 bases, there was a span of 8 bases. CDR3 length: 12 amino acids. The chain combines TRBV27 with TRBJ1-2, with no clear D. This TCR was recovered from a girl aged 10-17 years in good health and CMV-seronegative. Sequenced input: PBMCs. The CDR3 protein is CASSSRDYGYTF. The CDR3 DNA reads TGTGCCAGCAGTTCGAGGGATTATGGCTACACCTTC.